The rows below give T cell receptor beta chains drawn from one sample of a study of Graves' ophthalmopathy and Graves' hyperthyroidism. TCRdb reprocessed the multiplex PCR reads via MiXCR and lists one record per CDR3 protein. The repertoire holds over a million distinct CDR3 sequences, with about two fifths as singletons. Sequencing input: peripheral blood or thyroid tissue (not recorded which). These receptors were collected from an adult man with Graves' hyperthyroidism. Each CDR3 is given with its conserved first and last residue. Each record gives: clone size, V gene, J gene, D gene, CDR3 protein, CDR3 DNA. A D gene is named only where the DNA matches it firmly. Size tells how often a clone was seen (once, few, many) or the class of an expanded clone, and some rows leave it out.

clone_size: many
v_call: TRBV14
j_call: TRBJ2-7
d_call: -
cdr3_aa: CASSRTSGPTPYEQYF
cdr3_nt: TGTGCCAGCAGCCGAACCTCCGGCCCGACCCCCTACGAGCAGTACTTC

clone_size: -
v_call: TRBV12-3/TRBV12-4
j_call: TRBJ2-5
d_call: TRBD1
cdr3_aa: CASLDRAETQYF
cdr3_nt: TGTGCCAGCCTCGACAGGGCCGAGACCCAGTACTTC

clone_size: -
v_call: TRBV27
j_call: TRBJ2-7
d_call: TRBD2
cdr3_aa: CASSFSRGGGEQYF
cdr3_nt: TGTGCCAGCAGTTTTTCGCGGGGGGGGGGCGAGCAGTACTTC

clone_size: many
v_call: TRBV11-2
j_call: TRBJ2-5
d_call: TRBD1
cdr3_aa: CASSLGDRHGQETQYF
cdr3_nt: TGTGCCAGCAGCTTAGGGGACAGGCATGGCCAAGAGACCCAGTACTTC

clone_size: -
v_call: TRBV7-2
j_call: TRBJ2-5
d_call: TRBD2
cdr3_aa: CASRYSGGETQYF
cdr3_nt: TGTGCCAGCAGATATAGCGGGGGAGAGACCCAGTACTTC

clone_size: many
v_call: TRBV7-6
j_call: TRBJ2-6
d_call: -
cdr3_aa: CASSIRGRDYSGANVLTF
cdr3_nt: TGTGCCAGCAGCATCCGCGGCAGAGACTACTCTGGGGCCAACGTCCTGACTTTC

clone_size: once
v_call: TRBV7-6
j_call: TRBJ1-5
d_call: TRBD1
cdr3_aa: CASPEGGQGNQPQHF
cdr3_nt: TGTGCCAGTCCCGAGGGGGGACAGGGCAATCAGCCCCAGCATTTT

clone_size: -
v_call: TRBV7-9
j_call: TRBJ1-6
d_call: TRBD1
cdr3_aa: CASSSHRQGNNSPLHF
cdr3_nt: TGTGCCAGCAGCTCCCACCGACAGGGGAATAATTCACCCCTCCACTTT

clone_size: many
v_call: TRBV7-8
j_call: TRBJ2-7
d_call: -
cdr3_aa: CASSLEGLTAYEQYF
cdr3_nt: TGTGCCAGCAGCTTAGAAGGCTTGACCGCTTACGAGCAGTACTTC

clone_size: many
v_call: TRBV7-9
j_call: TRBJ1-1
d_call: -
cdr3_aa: CASFRWVGGGSDTEAFF
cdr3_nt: TGTGCCAGCTTCCGGTGGGTCGGGGGTGGATCGGACACTGAAGCTTTCTTT

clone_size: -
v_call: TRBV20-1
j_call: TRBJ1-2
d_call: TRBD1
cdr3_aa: CSARDRATNYGYTF
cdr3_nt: TGCAGTGCTAGGGACAGGGCAACTAACTATGGCTACACCTTC

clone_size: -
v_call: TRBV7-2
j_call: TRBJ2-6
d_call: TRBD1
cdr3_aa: CASSYPGQGSLGANVLTF
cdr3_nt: TGTGCCAGCAGCTACCCGGGACAGGGGTCTCTGGGGGCCAACGTCCTGACTTTC

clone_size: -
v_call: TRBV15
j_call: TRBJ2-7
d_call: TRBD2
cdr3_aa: CATSIGLAGGNEQYF
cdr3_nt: TGTGCCACCAGCATTGGACTAGCGGGAGGTAACGAGCAGTACTTC

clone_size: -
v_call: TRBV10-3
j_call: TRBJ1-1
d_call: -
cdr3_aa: CAISYGQWNTEAFF
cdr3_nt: TGTGCCATCAGTTACGGACAGTGGAACACTGAAGCTTTCTTT

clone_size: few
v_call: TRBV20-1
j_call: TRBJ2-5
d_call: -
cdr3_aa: CSARDSPGSELETQYF
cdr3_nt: TGCAGTGCTAGAGATTCCCCAGGGTCGGAGCTTGAGACCCAGTACTTC

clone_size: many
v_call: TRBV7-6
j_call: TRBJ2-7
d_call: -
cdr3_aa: CASSLALGWGNEQYF
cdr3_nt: TGTGCCAGCAGCTTAGCGCTAGGCTGGGGAAACGAGCAGTACTTC

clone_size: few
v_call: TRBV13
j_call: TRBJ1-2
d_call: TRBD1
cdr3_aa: CASSVPSGTVLPFNYGYTF
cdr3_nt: TGTGCCAGCAGCGTACCTTCCGGGACAGTTTTGCCGTTTAACTATGGCTACACCTTC

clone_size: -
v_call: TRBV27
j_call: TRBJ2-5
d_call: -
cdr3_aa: CASSHFGEETQYF
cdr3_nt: TGTGCCAGCAGCCACTTTGGAGAAGAGACCCAGTACTTC

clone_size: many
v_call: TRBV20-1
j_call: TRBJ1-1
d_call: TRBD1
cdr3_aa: CSARAPGQGTRNTEAFF
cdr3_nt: TGCAGTGCTAGAGCCCCGGGACAGGGGACAAGGAACACTGAAGCTTTCTTT

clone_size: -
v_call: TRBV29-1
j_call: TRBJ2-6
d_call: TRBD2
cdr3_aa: CSVELGRVLTF
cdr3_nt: TGCAGCGTTGAACTGGGGAGGGTACTGACTTTC

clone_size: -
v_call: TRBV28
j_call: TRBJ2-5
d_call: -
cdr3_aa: CASSSSGAAQETQYF
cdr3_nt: TGTGCCAGCAGTTCCTCAGGAGCGGCTCAAGAGACCCAGTACTTC

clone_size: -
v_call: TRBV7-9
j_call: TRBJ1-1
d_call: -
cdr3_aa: CASSLSMGNTEAFF
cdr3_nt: TGTGCCAGCAGTTTATCGATGGGCAACACTGAAGCTTTCTTT

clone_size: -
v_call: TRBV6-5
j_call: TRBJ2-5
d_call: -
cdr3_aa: CASSGYRFHETQYF
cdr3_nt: TGTGCCAGCAGTGGGTACAGGTTCCACGAGACCCAGTACTTC

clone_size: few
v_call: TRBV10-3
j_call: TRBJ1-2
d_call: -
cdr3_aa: CASRDANPYGYTF
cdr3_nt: TGTGCCAGCAGGGACGCGAACCCTTATGGCTACACCTTC

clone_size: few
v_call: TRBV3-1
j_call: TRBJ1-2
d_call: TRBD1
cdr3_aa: CASSQPGQADNYGYTF
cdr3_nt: TGTGCCAGCAGCCAACCAGGACAGGCTGATAACTATGGCTACACCTTC

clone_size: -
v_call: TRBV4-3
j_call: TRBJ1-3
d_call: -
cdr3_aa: CASSQDSDGPGNTVYF
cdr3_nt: TGCGCCAGCAGCCAAGATTCGGATGGCCCTGGAAACACCGTATATTTT

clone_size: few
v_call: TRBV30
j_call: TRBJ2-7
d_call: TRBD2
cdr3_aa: CASDRQRDFYEQYF
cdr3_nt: TGTGCCTCGGATCGGCAGCGGGACTTCTACGAGCAGTACTTC

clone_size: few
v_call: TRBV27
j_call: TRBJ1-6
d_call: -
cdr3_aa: CASKYGAIDSPLHF
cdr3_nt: TGTGCCAGCAAGTACGGAGCTATTGATTCACCCCTCCACTTT

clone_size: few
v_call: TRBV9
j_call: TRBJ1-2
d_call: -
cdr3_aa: CASSRKGSNGYTF
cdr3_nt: TGTGCCAGCAGCCGAAAGGGGAGTAATGGCTACACCTTC

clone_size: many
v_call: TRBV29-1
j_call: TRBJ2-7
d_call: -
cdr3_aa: CSVAKTDEQYF
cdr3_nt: TGCAGCGTCGCCAAAACGGACGAGCAGTACTTC

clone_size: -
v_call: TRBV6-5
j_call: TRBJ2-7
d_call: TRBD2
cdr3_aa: CASLAGGGIYEQYF
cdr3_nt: TGTGCCAGCCTGGCGGGGGGAGGTATTTACGAGCAGTACTTC

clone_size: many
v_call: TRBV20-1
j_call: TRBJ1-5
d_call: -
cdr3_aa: CSAARGYGQPQHF
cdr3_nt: TGCAGTGCTGCCAGGGGCTATGGCCAGCCCCAGCATTTT

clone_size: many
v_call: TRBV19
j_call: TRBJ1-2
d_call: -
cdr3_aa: CASSITGANYGYTF
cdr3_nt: TGTGCCAGTAGTATTACGGGAGCTAACTATGGCTACACCTTC

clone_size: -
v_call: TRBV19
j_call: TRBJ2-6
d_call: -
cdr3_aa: CASSLGRKGANVLTF
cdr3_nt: TGTGCCAGCAGCTTAGGTCGGAAAGGGGCCAACGTCCTGACTTTC

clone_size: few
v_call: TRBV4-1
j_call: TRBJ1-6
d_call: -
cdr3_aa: CASSQSPGGNPDSPLHF
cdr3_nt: TGCGCCAGCAGCCAATCCCCGGGCGGGAATCCGGATTCACCCCTCCACTTT

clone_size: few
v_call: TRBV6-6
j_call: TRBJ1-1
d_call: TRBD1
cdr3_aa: CASSYLDRGSEAFF
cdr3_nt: TGTGCCAGCAGTTACTTGGACAGGGGGTCTGAAGCTTTCTTT

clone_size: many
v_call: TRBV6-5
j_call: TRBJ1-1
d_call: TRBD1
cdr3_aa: CASSYGTGGVTEAFF
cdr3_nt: TGTGCCAGCAGTTACGGGACAGGGGGAGTCACTGAAGCTTTCTTT

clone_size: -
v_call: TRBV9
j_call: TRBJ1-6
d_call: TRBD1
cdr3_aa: CASSPGTGPSPLHF
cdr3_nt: TGTGCCAGCAGCCCCGGGACAGGTCCTTCACCCCTCCACTTT

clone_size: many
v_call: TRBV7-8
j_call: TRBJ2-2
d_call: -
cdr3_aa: CASSLVPVGELFF
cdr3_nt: TGTGCCAGCAGCTTAGTTCCCGTCGGGGAGCTGTTTTTT

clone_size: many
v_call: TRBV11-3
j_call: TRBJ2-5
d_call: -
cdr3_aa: CASSLDSGHSMGETQYF
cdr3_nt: TGTGCCAGCAGCTTAGATTCCGGACACTCCATGGGGGAGACCCAGTACTTC

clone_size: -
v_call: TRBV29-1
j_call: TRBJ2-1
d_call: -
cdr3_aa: CSVARNNEQFF
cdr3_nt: TGCAGCGTTGCTCGAAACAATGAGCAGTTCTTC

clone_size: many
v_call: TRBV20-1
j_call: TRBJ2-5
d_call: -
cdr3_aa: CSARAEQGNRETQYF
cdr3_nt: TGCAGTGCTAGAGCCGAACAGGGAAATCGGGAGACCCAGTACTTC

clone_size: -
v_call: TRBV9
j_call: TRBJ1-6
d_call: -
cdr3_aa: CASSKGFDSPLHF
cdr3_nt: TGTGCCAGCAGTAAAGGGTTCGATTCACCCCTCCACTTT

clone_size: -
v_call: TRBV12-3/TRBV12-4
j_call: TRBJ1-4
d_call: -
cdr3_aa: CASSSGRENEKLFF
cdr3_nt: TGTGCCAGCAGCTCCGGCAGGGAAAATGAAAAACTGTTTTTT

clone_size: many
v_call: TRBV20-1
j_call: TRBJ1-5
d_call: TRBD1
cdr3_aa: CSASGRGYEGRNQPQHF
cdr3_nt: TGCAGTGCTAGTGGCAGGGGGTATGAAGGAAGGAATCAGCCCCAGCATTTT

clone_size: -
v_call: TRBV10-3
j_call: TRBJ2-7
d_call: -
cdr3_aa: CASSRPLTGLGYEQYF
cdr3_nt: TGTGCCAGCAGTCGCCCCCTAACAGGGCTTGGCTACGAGCAGTACTTC

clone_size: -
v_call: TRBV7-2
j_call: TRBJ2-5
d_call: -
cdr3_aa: CASSLGAGRKETQYF
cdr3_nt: TGTGCCAGCAGCTTGGGTGCAGGGAGAAAAGAGACCCAGTACTTC

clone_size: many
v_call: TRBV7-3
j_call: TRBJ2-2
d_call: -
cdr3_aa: CASSPMGRGHANTGELFF
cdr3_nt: TGTGCCAGCAGCCCGATGGGTCGGGGACATGCGAACACCGGGGAGCTGTTTTTT

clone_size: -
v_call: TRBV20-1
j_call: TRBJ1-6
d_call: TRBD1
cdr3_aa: CSARETGGSPLHF
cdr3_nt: TGCAGTGCTAGAGAGACAGGGGGTTCACCCCTCCACTTT

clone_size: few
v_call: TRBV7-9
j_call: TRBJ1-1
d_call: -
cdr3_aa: CASSSQDTEAFF
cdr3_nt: TGTGCCAGCAGCTCACAGGACACTGAAGCTTTCTTT

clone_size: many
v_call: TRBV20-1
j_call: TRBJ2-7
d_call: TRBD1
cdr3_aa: CSATGQLIHEQYF
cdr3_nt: TGCAGTGCTACGGGACAGCTAATCCACGAGCAGTACTTC

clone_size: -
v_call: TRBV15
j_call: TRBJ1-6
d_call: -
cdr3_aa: CATERDSLGSPLHF
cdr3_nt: TGTGCCACCGAGAGAGACAGCTTAGGTTCACCCCTCCACTTT

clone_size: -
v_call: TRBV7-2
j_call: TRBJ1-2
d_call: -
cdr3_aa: CASKGSLSGYGYTF
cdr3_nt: TGTGCCAGCAAGGGGTCCTTAAGTGGCTATGGCTACACCTTC

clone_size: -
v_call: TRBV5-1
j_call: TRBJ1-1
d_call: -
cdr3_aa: CASSLEWGLDTEAFF
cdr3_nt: TGCGCCAGCAGCTTGGAGTGGGGCCTGGACACTGAAGCTTTCTTT

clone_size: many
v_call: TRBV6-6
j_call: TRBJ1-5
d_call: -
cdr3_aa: CASSYLAGGGQPQHF
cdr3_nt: TGTGCCAGCAGTTACTTGGCGGGAGGAGGGCAGCCCCAGCATTTT

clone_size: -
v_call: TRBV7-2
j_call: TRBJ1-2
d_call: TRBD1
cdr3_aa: CASSKDRGVGYTF
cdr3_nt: TGTGCCAGCAGCAAGGACAGGGGGGTCGGCTACACCTTC